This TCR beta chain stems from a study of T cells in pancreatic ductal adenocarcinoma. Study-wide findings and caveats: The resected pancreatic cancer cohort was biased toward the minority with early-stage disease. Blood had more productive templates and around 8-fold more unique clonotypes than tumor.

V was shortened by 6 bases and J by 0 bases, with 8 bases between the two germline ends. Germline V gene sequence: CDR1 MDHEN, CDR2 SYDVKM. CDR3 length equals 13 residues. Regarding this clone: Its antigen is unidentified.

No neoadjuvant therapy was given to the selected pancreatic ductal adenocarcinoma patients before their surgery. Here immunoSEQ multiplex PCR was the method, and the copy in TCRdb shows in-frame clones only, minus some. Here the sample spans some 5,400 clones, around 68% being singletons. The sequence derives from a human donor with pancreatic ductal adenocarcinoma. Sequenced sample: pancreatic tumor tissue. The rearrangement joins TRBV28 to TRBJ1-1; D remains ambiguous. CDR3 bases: TGTGCCAGCAGACTGGGCATGAACACTGAAGCTTTCTTT. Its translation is CASRLGMNTEAFF.